This is a list of T cell receptor beta chains from one sample in a study of T cells in Graves' hyperthyroidism and ophthalmopathy. TCRdb reprocessed the multiplex PCR reads with MiXCR, giving one entry per CDR3 protein. Of roughly 260,000 distinct CDR3 sequences in the sample, more than 14% were seen once. The material sequenced was blood. The source is a woman in her 40s with Graves' hyperthyroidism that later progressed to Graves' ophthalmopathy. Both conserved end residues are part of each CDR3. D genes are given only for firm matches. Clone sizes are given selectively: once, few, many, or a class where the clone is expanded.

v_gene: TRBV28
abundance: many
len: 16
d_gene: NA
j_gene: TRBJ2-2
CDR3aa: CASSSGEIQFTGELFF
CDR3nt: TGTGCCAGCAGTTCAGGGGAAATACAGTTTACCGGGGAGCTGTTTTTT

v_gene: TRBV6-1
abundance: many
len: 17
d_gene: TRBD2
j_gene: TRBJ2-1
CDR3aa: CASSEAYSGRFYNEQFF
CDR3nt: TGTGCCAGCAGTGAAGCATATAGCGGGAGATTCTACAATGAGCAGTTCTTC

v_gene: TRBV6-1
abundance: few
len: 13
d_gene: NA
j_gene: TRBJ1-6
CDR3aa: CASSSRTFSPLHF
CDR3nt: TGTGCCAGCAGTTCCAGGACCTTTTCACCCCTCCACTTT

v_gene: TRBV20-1
abundance: many
len: 14
d_gene: NA
j_gene: TRBJ2-5
CDR3aa: CSARDLQGGETQYF
CDR3nt: TGCAGTGCTAGAGATCTGCAGGGTGGAGAGACCCAGTACTTC

v_gene: TRBV7-8
abundance: NA
len: 14
d_gene: NA
j_gene: TRBJ1-1
CDR3aa: CASSSARTSSEAFF
CDR3nt: TGTGCCAGCAGCTCCGCTCGGACGTCTTCTGAAGCTTTCTTT

v_gene: TRBV28
abundance: few
len: 14
d_gene: NA
j_gene: TRBJ1-2
CDR3aa: CASSLVQSYYGYTF
CDR3nt: TGTGCCAGCAGTTTAGTTCAGAGTTACTATGGCTACACCTTC

v_gene: TRBV6-1
abundance: many
len: 12
d_gene: NA
j_gene: TRBJ2-7
CDR3aa: CASKSGGNEQYF
CDR3nt: TGTGCCAGCAAATCTGGGGGCAACGAGCAGTACTTC

v_gene: TRBV20-1
abundance: few
len: 12
d_gene: NA
j_gene: TRBJ2-7
CDR3aa: CSAQPSPYEQYF
CDR3nt: TGCAGTGCCCAGCCCAGCCCCTACGAGCAGTACTTC

v_gene: TRBV29-1
abundance: few
len: 12
d_gene: NA
j_gene: TRBJ1-1
CDR3aa: CSVAGKAPEAFF
CDR3nt: TGCAGCGTTGCAGGGAAAGCACCTGAAGCTTTCTTT

v_gene: TRBV3-1
abundance: many
len: 11
d_gene: NA
j_gene: TRBJ2-1
CDR3aa: CASSQVHEQFF
CDR3nt: TGTGCCAGCAGCCAAGTCCATGAGCAGTTCTTC

v_gene: TRBV7-9
abundance: NA
len: 16
d_gene: NA
j_gene: TRBJ2-7
CDR3aa: CASSLVLSSVHYEQYF
CDR3nt: TGTGCCAGCAGCTTAGTCTTATCGTCTGTGCACTACGAGCAGTACTTC

v_gene: TRBV20-1
abundance: many
len: 13
d_gene: NA
j_gene: TRBJ2-3
CDR3aa: CSVDVVSTDTQYF
CDR3nt: TGCAGTGTCGACGTGGTGAGCACAGATACGCAGTATTTT

v_gene: TRBV11-3
abundance: NA
len: 14
d_gene: TRBD2
j_gene: TRBJ2-2
CDR3aa: CASSLRAGGGELFF
CDR3nt: TGTGCCAGCAGCTTAAGAGCGGGAGGCGGGGAGCTGTTTTTT

v_gene: TRBV28
abundance: many
len: 15
d_gene: TRBD1
j_gene: TRBJ1-1
CDR3aa: CASSPYGTGVTEAFF
CDR3nt: TGTGCCAGCAGTCCGTACGGGACAGGGGTCACTGAAGCTTTCTTT

v_gene: TRBV19
abundance: NA
len: 15
d_gene: NA
j_gene: TRBJ1-5
CDR3aa: CASSIEGFSNQPQHF
CDR3nt: TGTGCCAGTAGTATCGAGGGGTTTAGCAATCAGCCCCAGCATTTT

v_gene: TRBV7-8
abundance: many
len: 16
d_gene: TRBD2
j_gene: TRBJ2-7
CDR3aa: CASSSLAGGTYYEQYF
CDR3nt: TGTGCCAGCAGCTCATTAGCGGGAGGAACCTACTACGAGCAGTACTTC

v_gene: TRBV28
abundance: many
len: 12
d_gene: NA
j_gene: TRBJ2-7
CDR3aa: CASRARRDEQYF
CDR3nt: TGTGCCAGCCGGGCGAGGCGGGACGAGCAGTACTTC

v_gene: TRBV6-1
abundance: many
len: 12
d_gene: TRBD1
j_gene: TRBJ1-6
CDR3aa: CASRGGQDPLHF
CDR3nt: TGTGCCAGCAGGGGTGGACAGGATCCCCTCCACTTT

v_gene: TRBV18
abundance: NA
len: 14
d_gene: NA
j_gene: TRBJ2-2
CDR3aa: CASSPPVGIGELFF
CDR3nt: TGTGCCAGCTCACCACCTGTAGGGATCGGGGAGCTGTTTTTT

v_gene: TRBV20-1
abundance: few
len: 15
d_gene: TRBD2
j_gene: TRBJ2-7
CDR3aa: CSAREGTSGVYEQYF
CDR3nt: TGCAGTGCTAGAGAGGGGACTAGCGGGGTCTACGAGCAGTACTTC

v_gene: TRBV7-8
abundance: NA
len: 14
d_gene: NA
j_gene: TRBJ2-7
CDR3aa: CASSGRRRSYEQYF
CDR3nt: TGTGCCAGCAGCGGACGACGTCGCTCCTACGAGCAGTACTTC

v_gene: TRBV3-1
abundance: many
len: 12
d_gene: NA
j_gene: TRBJ2-1
CDR3aa: CASSQDYGKQFF
CDR3nt: TGTGCCAGCAGCCAAGACTATGGGAAGCAGTTCTTC

v_gene: TRBV11-2
abundance: many
len: 14
d_gene: NA
j_gene: TRBJ1-3
CDR3aa: CASSPTTLGNTIYF
CDR3nt: TGTGCCAGCAGCCCTACAACGCTTGGAAACACCATATATTTT

v_gene: TRBV3-1
abundance: many
len: 15
d_gene: NA
j_gene: TRBJ2-3
CDR3aa: CASSQETGYPDTQYF
CDR3nt: TGTGCCAGCAGCCAAGAAACTGGTTATCCAGATACGCAGTATTTT

v_gene: TRBV12-3/TRBV12-4
abundance: many
len: 15
d_gene: NA
j_gene: TRBJ1-1
CDR3aa: CASSFQGSVVAEAFF
CDR3nt: TGTGCCAGCAGTTTCCAGGGTTCCGTCGTCGCTGAAGCTTTCTTT

v_gene: TRBV6-2/TRBV6-3
abundance: once
len: 12
d_gene: NA
j_gene: TRBJ1-2
CDR3aa: CASSNNAGGYTF
CDR3nt: TGTGCCAGCAGCAACAACGCAGGGGGCTACACCTTC

v_gene: TRBV3-1
abundance: many
len: 15
d_gene: NA
j_gene: TRBJ2-2
CDR3aa: CASSQGSGNTGELFF
CDR3nt: TGTGCCAGCAGCCAAGGTTCGGGAAACACCGGGGAGCTGTTTTTT

v_gene: TRBV20-1
abundance: many
len: 16
d_gene: TRBD1
j_gene: TRBJ1-5
CDR3aa: CSARGSQGAGNQPQHF
CDR3nt: TGCAGTGCTAGAGGGAGCCAGGGGGCCGGCAATCAGCCCCAGCATTTT

v_gene: TRBV18
abundance: many
len: 16
d_gene: TRBD2
j_gene: TRBJ2-3
CDR3aa: CASSQGTSGTTDTQYF
CDR3nt: TGTGCCAGCTCACAAGGGACTAGCGGGACCACAGATACGCAGTATTTT

v_gene: TRBV6-1
abundance: many
len: 14
d_gene: TRBD2
j_gene: TRBJ2-5
CDR3aa: CASNLAGLLETQYF
CDR3nt: TGTGCCAGCAATCTAGCGGGACTTTTGGAGACCCAGTACTTC

v_gene: TRBV5-4
abundance: few
len: 13
d_gene: TRBD2
j_gene: TRBJ2-2
CDR3aa: CASSSGATGELFF
CDR3nt: TGTGCCAGCTCTAGCGGAGCCACCGGGGAGCTGTTTTTT

v_gene: TRBV15
abundance: NA
len: 12
d_gene: NA
j_gene: TRBJ2-1
CDR3aa: CATSRDTHEQFF
CDR3nt: TGTGCCACCAGCAGAGATACCCATGAGCAGTTCTTC

v_gene: TRBV28
abundance: many
len: 15
d_gene: NA
j_gene: TRBJ2-1
CDR3aa: CASRTPGLGGNEQFF
CDR3nt: TGTGCCAGCAGAACCCCGGGACTCGGGGGAAATGAGCAGTTCTTC

v_gene: TRBV7-8
abundance: many
len: 15
d_gene: TRBD1
j_gene: TRBJ2-7
CDR3aa: CASSSGQGNSYEQYF
CDR3nt: TGTGCCAGCAGCTCCGGACAGGGCAACTCCTACGAGCAGTACTTC

v_gene: TRBV10-3
abundance: many
len: 15
d_gene: NA
j_gene: TRBJ2-5
CDR3aa: CAISESFGREETQYF
CDR3nt: TGTGCCATCAGTGAGTCATTCGGCAGGGAGGAGACCCAGTACTTC

v_gene: TRBV9
abundance: NA
len: 16
d_gene: NA
j_gene: TRBJ2-1
CDR3aa: CASSPVRQSSYNEQFF
CDR3nt: TGTGCCAGCAGCCCTGTGAGGCAGAGCTCCTACAATGAGCAGTTCTTC

v_gene: TRBV28
abundance: many
len: 14
d_gene: NA
j_gene: TRBJ2-2
CDR3aa: CASLGRRHTGELFF
CDR3nt: TGTGCGTCACTGGGTCGACGGCACACCGGGGAGCTGTTTTTT

v_gene: TRBV28
abundance: many
len: 15
d_gene: TRBD2
j_gene: TRBJ2-7
CDR3aa: CASSLLTSGSYEQYF
CDR3nt: TGTGCCAGCAGTTTATTAACTAGCGGGAGTTACGAGCAGTACTTC

v_gene: TRBV10-3
abundance: many
len: 13
d_gene: NA
j_gene: TRBJ2-7
CDR3aa: CAISDGRPYEQYF
CDR3nt: TGTGCCATCAGTGACGGGAGACCCTACGAGCAGTACTTC

v_gene: TRBV7-2
abundance: many
len: 16
d_gene: TRBD2
j_gene: TRBJ2-5
CDR3aa: CASSSPGAGGGATQYF
CDR3nt: TGTGCCAGCAGCTCGCCCGGGGCCGGGGGGGGAGCGACCCAGTACTTC

v_gene: TRBV29-1
abundance: many
len: 15
d_gene: NA
j_gene: TRBJ2-7
CDR3aa: CSVEPVRGARGEQYF
CDR3nt: TGCAGCGTTGAACCGGTACGGGGGGCGCGGGGCGAGCAGTACTTC

v_gene: TRBV2
abundance: NA
len: 14
d_gene: NA
j_gene: TRBJ2-1
CDR3aa: CASSTRLETHEQFF
CDR3nt: TGTGCCAGCAGTACCCGGCTAGAGACCCATGAGCAGTTCTTC

v_gene: TRBV28
abundance: many
len: 14
d_gene: TRBD1
j_gene: TRBJ1-1
CDR3aa: CASSLVGQGSEAFF
CDR3nt: TGTGCCAGCAGTTTAGTGGGACAGGGTTCTGAAGCTTTCTTT

v_gene: TRBV19
abundance: many
len: 14
d_gene: NA
j_gene: TRBJ2-7
CDR3aa: CASSTQTGSYEQYF
CDR3nt: TGTGCCAGTAGTACCCAGACGGGGTCCTACGAGCAGTACTTC

v_gene: TRBV28
abundance: many
len: 15
d_gene: NA
j_gene: TRBJ1-1
CDR3aa: CASSLLIGGGSEAFF
CDR3nt: TGTGCCAGCAGTTTATTGATCGGAGGAGGGTCTGAAGCTTTCTTT

v_gene: TRBV30
abundance: many
len: 15
d_gene: NA
j_gene: TRBJ1-4
CDR3aa: CAWSDYPGTNEKLFF
CDR3nt: TGTGCCTGGAGCGATTACCCGGGGACTAATGAAAAACTGTTTTTT

v_gene: TRBV28
abundance: many
len: 13
d_gene: NA
j_gene: TRBJ2-5
CDR3aa: CASEFLGGETQYF
CDR3nt: TGTGCCAGCGAGTTTTTGGGTGGGGAGACCCAGTACTTC

v_gene: TRBV5-5
abundance: NA
len: 16
d_gene: NA
j_gene: TRBJ2-7
CDR3aa: CASSLYRVAENYEQYF
CDR3nt: TGTGCCAGCAGCTTGTACCGAGTTGCGGAAAACTACGAGCAGTACTTC

v_gene: TRBV12-3/TRBV12-4
abundance: many
len: 17
d_gene: TRBD2
j_gene: TRBJ2-3
CDR3aa: CASHPVMTSPRSDTQYF
CDR3nt: TGTGCCAGCCACCCGGTAATGACTAGCCCCAGGTCAGATACGCAGTATTTT

v_gene: TRBV6-1
abundance: many
len: 16
d_gene: NA
j_gene: TRBJ1-1
CDR3aa: CASSVISGTTLAEAFF
CDR3nt: TGTGCCAGCAGTGTCATATCCGGGACGACACTAGCTGAAGCTTTCTTT

v_gene: TRBV6-1
abundance: many
len: 15
d_gene: TRBD1
j_gene: TRBJ1-5
CDR3aa: CASSPDRGIGQPQHF
CDR3nt: TGTGCCAGCAGTCCGGACAGGGGGATAGGTCAGCCCCAGCATTTT

v_gene: TRBV12-3/TRBV12-4
abundance: NA
len: 18
d_gene: NA
j_gene: TRBJ2-1
CDR3aa: CASSSYLVQVYSYNEQFF
CDR3nt: TGTGCCAGCAGTTCCTATTTGGTACAGGTATACTCCTACAATGAGCAGTTCTTC

v_gene: TRBV6-1
abundance: NA
len: 12
d_gene: NA
j_gene: TRBJ1-4
CDR3aa: CASCRANEKLFF
CDR3nt: TGTGCCAGCTGCAGGGCTAATGAAAAACTGTTTTTT

v_gene: TRBV28
abundance: many
len: 14
d_gene: NA
j_gene: TRBJ2-5
CDR3aa: CASSLVGARETQYF
CDR3nt: TGTGCCAGCAGTTTAGTGGGAGCGAGGGAGACCCAGTACTTC

v_gene: TRBV12-3/TRBV12-4
abundance: few
len: 13
d_gene: TRBD2
j_gene: TRBJ2-3
CDR3aa: CASRRPGLGTQYF
CDR3nt: TGTGCCAGCAGGCGACCGGGACTAGGAACGCAGTATTTT

v_gene: TRBV5-1
abundance: many
len: 14
d_gene: NA
j_gene: TRBJ1-6
CDR3aa: CASSLDRQNSPLHF
CDR3nt: TGCGCCAGCAGCTTGGACAGACAAAATTCACCCCTCCACTTT

v_gene: TRBV10-3
abundance: many
len: 15
d_gene: NA
j_gene: TRBJ1-5
CDR3aa: CAISESWGGKQPQHF
CDR3nt: TGTGCCATCAGTGAGTCCTGGGGTGGGAAGCAGCCCCAGCATTTT

v_gene: TRBV7-2
abundance: many
len: 14
d_gene: NA
j_gene: TRBJ2-7
CDR3aa: CASSLGVFSYEQYF
CDR3nt: TGTGCCAGCAGCTTAGGCGTTTTCTCCTACGAGCAGTACTTC

v_gene: TRBV9
abundance: many
len: 16
d_gene: NA
j_gene: TRBJ2-1
CDR3aa: CASSAPGLRSYNEQFF
CDR3nt: TGTGCCAGCAGCGCGCCGGGACTTCGATCCTACAATGAGCAGTTCTTC

v_gene: TRBV20-1
abundance: many
len: 17
d_gene: TRBD2
j_gene: TRBJ2-3
CDR3aa: CSAAPILLAGVSDTQYF
CDR3nt: TGCAGTGCCGCTCCGATCCTACTAGCGGGAGTTTCGGATACGCAGTATTTT